The entry below describes one TCR beta chain. Trimming took 0 bases from V and 5 from J, leaving 19 bases between them. Germline CDR1 is LGHDT and CDR2 is YNNKEL (reference sequence). This CDR3 has 17 residues. In the original workflow: Reference gene primer amplification gave nucleated cell count estimates. TCRdb's copy holds only in-frame clones and misses some; the assay was immunoSEQ multiplex PCR. From that table come the V and J calls and clone size; the DNA was used to work out D and trimming. The repertoire holds more than 200,000 clones, with about 85% as singletons. This entry is derived from a study of blood T cell repertoires in COVID-19. Study-level information: Spain, Italy and the United States supplied samples that represented acute and convalescent COVID-19. T cells, B-cell-depleted T cells, or PBMCs provided the cDNA or gDNA that served as material.

Sample: peripheral blood. This sequence was found in a man aged 40-55 years with acute or convalescent COVID-19. This chain uses TRBV3-1 (or the pseudogene TRBV3-2) with TRBJ1-2, with D unresolved. CDR3 in DNA: TGTGCCAGCAGCCAAGATCAACGAGGAGGTTTTCTTTATGGCTACACCTTC. Protein: CASSQDQRGGFLYGYTF.